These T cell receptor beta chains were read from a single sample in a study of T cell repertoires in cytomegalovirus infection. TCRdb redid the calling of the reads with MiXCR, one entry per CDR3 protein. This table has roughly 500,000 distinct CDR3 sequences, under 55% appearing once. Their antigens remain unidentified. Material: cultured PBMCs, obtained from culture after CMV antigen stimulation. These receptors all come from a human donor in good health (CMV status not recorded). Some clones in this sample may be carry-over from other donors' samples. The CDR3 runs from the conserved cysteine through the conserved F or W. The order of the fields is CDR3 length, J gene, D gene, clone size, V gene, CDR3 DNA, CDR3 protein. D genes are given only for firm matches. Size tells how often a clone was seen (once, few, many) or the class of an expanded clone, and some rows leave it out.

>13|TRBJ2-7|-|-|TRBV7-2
TGTGCCAGCAGCCCCTTCGGGAGCTACGAGCAGTACTTC
CASSPFGSYEQYF
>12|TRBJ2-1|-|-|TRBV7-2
TGTGCCAGCAGAGGTCCCCAAAATGAGCAGTTCTTC
CASRGPQNEQFF
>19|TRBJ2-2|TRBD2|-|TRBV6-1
TGTGCCAGCACTCTGGCGCCTAGCGGGATGGTGGCGAACACCGGGGAGCTGTTTTTT
CASTLAPSGMVANTGELFF
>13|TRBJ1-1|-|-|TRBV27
TGTGCCAGCAACAACCGCGGGGACACTGAAGCTTTCTTT
CASNNRGDTEAFF
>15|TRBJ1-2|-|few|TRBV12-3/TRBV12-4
TGTGCCAGCAGTTTTTGGACAGCCCGCCGGGGTGGCTACACCTTC
CASSFWTARRGGYTF
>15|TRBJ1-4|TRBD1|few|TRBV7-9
TGTGCCAGCAGCTTGGGGCAGGGGGCGAATGAAAAACTGTTTTTT
CASSLGQGANEKLFF
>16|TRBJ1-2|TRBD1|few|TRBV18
TGTGCCAGCTCACCAGGACAGGGGGAGTTGTTGTATGGCTACACCTTC
CASSPGQGELLYGYTF
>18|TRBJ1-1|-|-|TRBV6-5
TGTGCCAGCAGTTACTCGGCGGGCATGATGGGTTTGAACACTGAAGCTTTCTTT
CASSYSAGMMGLNTEAFF
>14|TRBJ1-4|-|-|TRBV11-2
TGTGCCAGCAGCACCCGGATGACTGATGAAAAACTGTTTTTT
CASSTRMTDEKLFF
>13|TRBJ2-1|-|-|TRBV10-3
TGTGCCTCGAGAGGGCCTTTGGACAATGAGCAGTTCTTC
CASRGPLDNEQFF
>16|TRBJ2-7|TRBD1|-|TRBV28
TGTGCCAGCACCCAATCCGGGACAGGGGGCTTATACGAGCAGTACTTC
CASTQSGTGGLYEQYF
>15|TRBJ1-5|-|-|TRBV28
TGTGCCAGCAGCCCTATGGGGAAAAGCAATCAGCCCCAGCATTTT
CASSPMGKSNQPQHF
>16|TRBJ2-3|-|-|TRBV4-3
TGCGCCAGCAGCCAGAATACGTATCTTGAGGCAGATACGCAGTATTTT
CASSQNTYLEADTQYF
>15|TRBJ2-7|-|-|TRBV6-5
TGTGCCAGAAGTGGACGGGACGCCTTGAACTACGAGCAGTACTTC
CARSGRDALNYEQYF
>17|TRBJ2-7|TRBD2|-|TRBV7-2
TGTGCCAGCAGCTTAGTGGCGGGAGTGGGGGGACGGTACGAGCAGTACTTC
CASSLVAGVGGRYEQYF
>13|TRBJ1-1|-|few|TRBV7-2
TGTGCCAGCATCCTGACAGGGAACACTGAAGCTTTCTTT
CASILTGNTEAFF
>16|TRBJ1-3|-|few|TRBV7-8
TGTGCCAGCAGCTTAGCTGTCGGAAACTCTGGAAACACCATATATTTT
CASSLAVGNSGNTIYF
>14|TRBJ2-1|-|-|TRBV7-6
TGTGCCAGCAGCTTCGTCGTCCGCGGGAATGAGCAGTTCTTC
CASSFVVRGNEQFF
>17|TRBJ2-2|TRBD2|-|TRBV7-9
TGTGCCAGCAGCCCCACTAGCGGGAGACCTCGCACCGGGGAGCTGTTTTTT
CASSPTSGRPRTGELFF
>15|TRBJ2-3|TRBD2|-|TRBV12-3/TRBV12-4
TGTGCCAGCAGTCGGACTAGCGGGGAGACAGATACGCAGTATTTT
CASSRTSGETDTQYF
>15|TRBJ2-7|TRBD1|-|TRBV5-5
TGTGCCAGCAGCTTGGAGGGACAGGGACCCTACGAGCAGTACTTC
CASSLEGQGPYEQYF
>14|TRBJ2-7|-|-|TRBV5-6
TGTGCCAGCAGCTTGGTACCTCTCTCCCACGAGCAGTACTTC
CASSLVPLSHEQYF
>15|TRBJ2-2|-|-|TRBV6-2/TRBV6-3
TGTGCCAGCAGTTCTTACTTGAGGGACACCGGGGAGCTGTTTTTT
CASSSYLRDTGELFF
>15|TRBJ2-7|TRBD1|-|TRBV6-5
TGTGCCAGCAGTTACGCCGGGACAGGGGGCTACGAGCAGTACTTC
CASSYAGTGGYEQYF
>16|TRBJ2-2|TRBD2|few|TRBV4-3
TGCGCCAGCAGCCAGGGACTAGCAAGAAGCGCCGGGGAGCTGTTTTTT
CASSQGLARSAGELFF
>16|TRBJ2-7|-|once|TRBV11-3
TGTGCCAGCAGCTTCAGGACCGCAAGTTCTACCTACGAGCAGTACTTC
CASSFRTASSTYEQYF
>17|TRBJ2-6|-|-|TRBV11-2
TGTGCCAGCAGCCGGACTTCCTGGGGTTCTGGGGCCAACGTCCTGACTTTC
CASSRTSWGSGANVLTF
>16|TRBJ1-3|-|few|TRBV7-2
TGTGCCAGCAGCTTTTACTGGGATTTCTCTGGAAACACCATATATTTT
CASSFYWDFSGNTIYF
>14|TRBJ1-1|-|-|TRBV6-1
TGTGCCAGCAGTTACGGGGGAAGGGACACTGAAGCTTTCTTT
CASSYGGRDTEAFF
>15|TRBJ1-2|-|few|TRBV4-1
TGCGCCAGCAGCCAACCTACAGACAGGAACTATGGCTACACCTTC
CASSQPTDRNYGYTF
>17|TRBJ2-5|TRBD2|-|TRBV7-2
TGTGCCAGCAGCCAAGCCCCGGGCGGGAGAGCGCAGGAGACCCAGTACTTC
CASSQAPGGRAQETQYF
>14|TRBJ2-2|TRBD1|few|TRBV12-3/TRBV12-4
TGTGCCAGCAGCGGACAGGGGGCTACCGGGGAGCTGTTTTTT
CASSGQGATGELFF
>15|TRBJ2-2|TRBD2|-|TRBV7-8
TGTGCCAGCAGCTTTAGTGCGGGAGCTGGCGGGGAGCTGTTTTTT
CASSFSAGAGGELFF
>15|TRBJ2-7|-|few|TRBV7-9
TGTGCCAGCAGCTTAGTAGGGGACGGATCCTACGAGCAGTACTTC
CASSLVGDGSYEQYF
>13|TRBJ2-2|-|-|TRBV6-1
TGTGCCAGCAGAAGAGTTAACACCGGGGAGCTGTTTTTT
CASRRVNTGELFF
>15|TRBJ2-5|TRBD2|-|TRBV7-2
TGTGCCAGCAGCTTCTTAGCGGGAGGGGGGGAGACCCAGTACTTC
CASSFLAGGGETQYF
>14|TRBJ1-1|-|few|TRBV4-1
TGCGCCAGCAGCCAAGAGGGTTTGGAGAGAGAGGCTTTCTTT
CASSQEGLEREAFF
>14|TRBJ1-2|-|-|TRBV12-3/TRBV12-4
TGTGCCAGCAGTTTTGCCCGGGGACCGGATGGCTACACCTTC
CASSFARGPDGYTF